This T cell receptor beta chain was sequenced in a study of blood T cell repertoires in COVID-19 (TCRdb year 2020). The study in broad terms: Samples from collaborators originated in the United States, Italy and Spain and spanned both the acute and convalescent phases of COVID-19. The material from the prospective study consisted of cDNA or gDNA derived from T cells, B-cell-depleted T cells, or PBMCs. The dataset comprised deeply sampled blood TCRbeta repertoires from subjects exposed to, actively infected with, or recovered from COVID-19. The repertoires were made available in a free public database intended to serve as a resource for research on the immune response to SARS-CoV-2. The samples were drawn from two sources: the first 160 participants of the ongoing ImmuneRACE study, and 950 to 1,500 subjects contributed by 6 global collaborators. Sample metadata almost always included a de-identified subject ID, COVID-19 status, age in years and sex. Where available, HLA class I and class II types were obtained from metadata supplied by the sample provider rather than from assay-based typing. Broad study findings and their caveats: The amount of clinical and demographic metadata varied by source and participant and was provided uncurated.

On this clone: There is no known antigen for this receptor. Qualities for individual bases were not recorded, and no much larger clone is one base off.

CDR1 and CDR2 were assigned from the germline V gene as SGHRS and YFSETQ. Including cysteine and phenylalanine, the CDR3 has 15 amino acids. The entry retains the CDR3 DNA only, 45 bases that are in frame from base 1. Trimming removed 0 bases from V and 1 base from J, leaving 9 bases between the germline ends. TCRbeta CDR3 regions were amplified from genomic DNA by means of the immunoSEQ Assay, a bias-controlled multiplex PCR. Per the source publication's procedure: Within the assay, amplification of reference gene primers was used to estimate how many nucleated cells each sample contained. Sequence reads were collapsed and filtered to measure the absolute abundance of every unique TCRbeta CDR3 rearrangement. Productive Simpson clonality was computed per sample as the square root of Simpson's diversity index over productive rearrangements. Sourced from immuneACCESS, this table was stored by TCRdb with only in-frame sequences that have V and J called. A share of the clones is absent; for the studies checked, an unresolved V gene accounts for under half, and the remainder has no known explanation. V, J and clone size were drawn from that table, and D and trimming were deduced from the DNA. In this sample the table shows tens of thousands of clones, 85% to 90% of which occur a single time. The ten largest clones add up to roughly 8% of the sample.

Whole blood was collected in K2EDTA tubes by collaborating institutions according to the institutions' own protocols. Collaborator samples were shipped for TCRbeta analysis as frozen whole blood, isolated PBMCs, or DNA extracted from either sample type. The sample comprised peripheral blood. The V gene is TRBV5-1 and the J gene is TRBJ2-3; possibly the D gene is TRBD2, per 5 matching bases. The TCR comes from a man older than 75 with active or convalescent COVID-19. The CDR3 region reads CASSLASIGTDTQYF. The DNA sequence is TGCGCCAGCAGCTTGGCTAGCATAGGCACAGATACGCAGTATTTT.